Below, 9 T cell receptor beta chains from the same sample are listed, as sequenced in a study of regulatory T cells in long-lasting Graves disease. Time point of the sample: newly diagnosed GD, antithyroid drugs for less than 3 months. PBMC RNA was the source of the TCR library. Building the TCR beta libraries relied on iRepertoire HTBI primers, and CDR3 regions underwent Arm-PCR. TCRdb redid the calling of the multiplex PCR reads with MiXCR, one entry per CDR3 protein. The sample carries approximately 400,000 distinct CDR3 sequences, about 16% recorded once. Sequenced material: peripheral blood mononuclear cells (PBMCs), taken at new diagnosis, from a patient treated with antithyroid drugs. These receptors were taken from a female donor with Graves disease.

This clonotype was seen at least ten times. V and J are TRBV2 and TRBJ1-2, with 10 bases aligning to TRBD1. The germline gives CDR1 SNHLY, CDR2 FYNNEI. Germline trimming cut 6 bases from V and 7 bases from J; bases unmatched to any gene: 8. The CDR3 totals 14 residues. CDR3 residues: CASRKNGDRGGYTF. The CDR3 region has the DNA TGTGCCAGCAGGAAAAATGGGGACAGGGGTGGCTACACCTTC.

This clonotype occurred a few times. The chain has TRBV12-3 or TRBV12-4 and TRBJ1-2; D might be TRBD1 (6 bases). Trimming took 4 bases from V and 4 from J, leaving 10 bases between them. The CDR3 sequence is 13 residues long. CDR3 coding DNA: TGTGCCAGCAGTTCGGACAGCCTCTATGGCTACACCTTC. Translation: CASSSDSLYGYTF.

The J gene is TRBJ2-5, the V gene TRBV7-8; TRBD1 matches 7 bases. Germline assignment: CDR1 SGHVS and CDR2 FQNEAQ. Germline trimming cut 5 bases from V and 0 bases from J; bases unmatched to any gene: 3. The CDR3 spans 14 residues. For the CDR3, the DNA is TGTGCCAGCAGCACACAGGGGTACCAAGAGACCCAGTACTTC. Encoded protein: CASSTQGYQETQYF.

Note on this clonotype: With a much larger clone just one base away, this may be a read error. The chain recombines TRBV6-1 with TRBJ2-2; D is unclear. There are 16 residues in the CDR3. Per the germline V gene, CDR1 is MNHNS and CDR2 is SASEGT. V was clipped by 5 bases and J by 0 bases, with 13 bases between them. The CDR3 loop is CASSHSQHSNTGELFF. CDR3 sequence (DNA): TGTGCCAGCAGTCACAGCCAACACTCGAACACCGGGGAGCTGTTTTTT.

This clonotype has a handful of counts. This chain links TRBV5-4 with TRBJ2-7; TRBD2 might be the D (6 bases). This CDR3 has 17 residues. Germline assignment: CDR1 SGHNT and CDR2 YYREEE (reference sequence). V was clipped by 1 base and J by 1 base, with 18 bases between them. The CDR3 DNA reads as TGTGCCAGCAGCTTGACTAACGGGAGAAGTAAGTCCTACGAGCAGTACTTC. This gives the protein CASSLTNGRSKSYEQYF. Full variable domain (outside the CDR3, taken from reference TRBV5-4 and TRBJ2-7): ETGVTQSPTHLIKTRGQQVTLRCSSQSGHNTVSWYQQALGQGPQFIFQYYREEENGRGNFPPRFSGLQFPNYSSELNVNALELDDSALYLCASSLTNGRSKSYEQYFGPGTRLTVT.

This clonotype was counted ten times or more. This chain uses TRBV20-1 with TRBJ1-2; possible D gene TRBD1, 5 bases. Per germline, CDR1 DFQATT and CDR2 SNEGSKA (reference sequence). V lost 2 bases to trimming and J lost 5 bases, with 21 bases between them. The CDR3 is made up of 16 amino acids. The DNA of the CDR3 is TGCAGTGCTAGACCCCGGGGCCGGGGGGGGTGGTATGGCTACACCTTC. Protein: CSARPRGRGGWYGYTF.

The table lists this clonotype with a few counts. The junction and the germline gene differ at one end; a read error may be behind it. V and J are TRBV7-2 and TRBJ1-2, with TRBD1 matching 10 bases. The CDR3 has 15 amino acids. Per the germline V gene, CDR1 is SGHTA and CDR2 is FQGNSA. The CDR3, as DNA: TGTGCCAGCAGTTTAGACAGGGGGCTGGCCTATGGCTACACCTTC. Residues: CASSLDRGLAYGYTF.

Worth noting for this clonotype: A far larger clone is off by one base, so a read error is likely. The chain recombines TRBV3-1 with TRBJ1-2, with 7 positions matching TRBD1. CDR3 size: 14 residues. CDR1 is LGHDT, CDR2 YNNKEL, per germline (reference sequence). The CDR3 DNA sequence: TGTGCCAGCAGCACCCGGACAGGACTCTATGGCTGCACCTTC. It specifies CASSTRTGLYGCTF.

This clonotype was picked up a small number of times. The V gene is TRBV9, the J gene TRBJ2-5; D gene uncertain. Germline V gene lookup returns CDR1 SGDLS and CDR2 YYNGEE. CDR3 length: 11 amino acids. The V end lost 3 bases, the J end lost 7 bases, and 7 bases lay between the germline ends. CDR3 in amino acids: CASSALGTQYF. Written as DNA, the CDR3 is TGTGCCAGCAGCGCTCTAGGGACCCAGTACTTC. Full variable domain (rest looked up from reference TRBV9 and TRBJ2-5): DSGVTQTPKHLITATGQRVTLRCSPRSGDLSVYWYQQSLDQGLQFLIQYYNGEERAKGNILERFSAQQFPDLHSELNLSSLELGDSALYFCASSALGTQYFGPGTRLLVL.